The 4 T cell receptor beta chains below come from one sample, sequenced in a study of T cell responses to AZD1222 COVID-19 vaccine. Assay used: immunoSEQ multiplex PCR; TCRdb lists only in-frame clones, some missing. The top ten clones hold about 1.2% of a sample with 150,000 to 200,000 clones, 85% to 95% of them seen once. The sequencing here drew on peripheral blood, taken on day 0 of AZD1222 vaccination. The receptors come from an adult in good health.

The gene calls are TRBV9 and TRBJ1-2, with a weak D call TRBD1 (6 bases). Deletions cut 4 bases from V and 7 bases from J, with 14 bases between. The CDR3 length is 13 residues. In germline, CDR1 is SGDLS, CDR2 YYNGEE. CDR3 DNA sequence: TGTGCCAGCAGCCCGACGGGGGCATTTGGCTACACCTTC. Encoded protein: CASSPTGAFGYTF.

The chain recombines TRBV18 with TRBJ1-4, with 10 bases matching TRBD1. The trim removed 3 bases at V and 12 bases at J, leaving 7 bases unmatched. Per germline, CDR1 KGHSH and CDR2 LQKENI. The CDR3 contains 14 residues. The CDR3 spells CASSPMRTGGELFF. CDR3 nucleotides: TGTGCCAGCTCACCGATGAGGACAGGGGGGGAACTGTTTTTT.

This clone was detected only once. V usage is TRBV29-1 and J usage is TRBJ1-2, with TRBD1 matching over 7 bases. With 4 bases clipped from V and 2 bases from J, the junction kept 4 bases outside the gene matches. Germline CDR1 SQVTM, CDR2 ANQGSEA. The CDR3 has 13 amino acids. The CDR3 coding sequence is TGCAGCGTTGCGGGCAGGGGGAACTATGGCTACACCTTC. It encodes CSVAGRGNYGYTF.

The chain uses TRBV3-1 (or the pseudogene TRBV3-2) and TRBJ1-5; D unclear. Germline V lookup: CDR1 LGHDT, CDR2 YNNKEL (reference sequence). This CDR3 spans 14 amino acids. The V end was cut by 1 base, the J end by 2 bases, with 6 bases between. CDR3 bases: TGTGCCAGCAGCCAAGGTACGGGCAATCAGCCCCAGCATTTT. Its translation is CASSQGTGNQPQHF.